A single sample gave rise to the 28 T cell receptor beta chains below, sequenced in a study of cytomegalovirus exposure and HLA in healthy donors. Researchers ran the PCR with 60 Vbeta and 13 Jbeta primers. The repertoire was sequenced with immunoSEQ multiplex PCR; TCRdb's copy has only in-frame clones and lacks some. The table has 95,000 to 150,000 clones, 74% seen once. The sample was PBMCs. The receptors derive from a woman in her 50s in good health and CMV-seropositive.

The chain is built from TRBV7-3 and TRBJ2-2; tentatively, D is TRBD1 (5 bases). Deletions cut 1 base from V and 6 bases from J, with 12 bases between. Per the germline V gene, CDR1 is SGHTA and CDR2 is FQGTGA. The CDR3 sequence is 15 residues long. CDR3 in DNA: TGTGCCAGCAGCTTAAACCCCCCAGGGCCCGGGGAGCTGTTTTTT. Amino acid sequence: CASSLNPPGPGELFF.

This clone was seen once. This chain connects TRBV5-5 to TRBJ1-3; possible D gene TRBD1, 5 bases. The CDR3 totals 14 residues. V was cut by 0 bases and J by 2 bases, with 6 bases left in between. Germline CDR1 reads SGHKS; CDR2 reads YYEKEE (reference sequence). The CDR3: CASSLAGTGNTIYF. The CDR3 nucleotides are TGTGCCAGCAGCTTGGCAGGGACTGGAAACACCATATATTTT.

This rearrangement joins TRBV5-4 to TRBJ1-6; D is perhaps TRBD1 (5 bases). This CDR3 has 15 residues. V was trimmed by 4 bases and J by 9 bases, leaving 17 bases between them. Germline lookup yields CDR1 SGHNT and CDR2 YYREEE (reference sequence). CDR3 nucleotides: TGTGCCAGCAGCCAAGACAGTCAGGGCCTTTCACCCCTCCACTTT. This sequence encodes CASSQDSQGLSPLHF.

DNA for the CDR3: TGTGCAAGTCGCTTAGTCAAAGACTGGCATCCCTCTGGGGCCAACGTCCTGACTTTC. Its translation is CASRLVKDWHPSGANVLTF. The J gene is TRBJ2-6, the V gene TRBV12-2; the D call TRBD2 from the table was never checked on the DNA. TRBV12-2 constitutes a pseudogene. The CDR3 totals 19 residues.

V gene TRBV7-8 combines with J gene TRBJ2-3, with D possibly TRBD2 on 6 matching bases. In germline, CDR1 is SGHVS, CDR2 FQNEAQ. The CDR3 contains 17 residues. V was trimmed by 5 bases and J by 2 bases, leaving 20 bases between them. The DNA for the CDR3 is TGTGCCAGCAGCCCCCTGCCCGGGGGATCACTCACAGATACGCAGTATTTT. It codes for CASSPLPGGSLTDTQYF.

A few counts support this clone. The chain is built from TRBV7-2 and TRBJ1-2; D possibly corresponds to TRBD1 (6 bases). V was clipped by 4 bases and J by 2 bases, with 11 bases between them. The germline gives CDR1 SGHTA, CDR2 FQGNSA. The CDR3 runs 14 residues. CDR3 protein: CASSSLQGNYGYTF. As DNA, the CDR3 is TGTGCCAGCAGCTCTCTCCAGGGGAACTATGGCTACACCTTC.

In its sample, this clone was seen a few times. In DNA form, the CDR3 reads TGTGCCAGCACCTTTCTAGCGAGAGGTGAGCAGTTCTTC. Its protein product is CASTFLARGEQFF. This chain joins TRBV2 and TRBJ2-1; tentatively, D is TRBD2 (6 bases). This CDR3 has 13 amino acids. Germline V CDR1 and CDR2: SNHLY, FYNNEI. V shed 7 bases and J shed 9 bases, with 16 bases lying between them.

This clone was found a few times. At one of its ends the junction is not consistent with the germline gene, which may arise from a read error. V is TRBV7-9 and J is TRBJ1-6, with 8 bases aligning to TRBD1. The CDR3 consists of 15 residues. The germline V gene has CDR1 SEHNR and CDR2 FQNEAQ (reference sequence). CDR3 in amino acids: CSSSSGTGFNSPLHF. DNA of the CDR3: TGTTCCAGCAGCTCAGGGACAGGATTTAATTCACCCCTCCACTTT.

Written as DNA, the CDR3 is TGCAGTGCTAGCGACAGAAACATTCAGTACTTC. Encoded protein: CSASDRNIQYF. V is TRBV20-1 and J is TRBJ2-4, with D possibly being TRBD1 (5 bases). Trimming shortened V by 3 bases and J by 6 bases, and 6 bases separated the two germline ends. The CDR3 is 11 residues long. CDR1 DFQATT and CDR2 SNEGSKA come from the germline V gene (reference sequence).

The genes are TRBV7-2 and TRBJ2-3, with 15 bases aligning to TRBD2. Trimming cost V 6 bases and J 4 bases; bases outside gene matches: 5. CDR3 length equals 16 residues. Germline V gene lookup returns CDR1 SGHTA and CDR2 FQGNSA. CDR3 nucleotide sequence: TGTGCCAGCAGTCGGGGACTAGCGGGGGGATCAGATACGCAGTATTTT. Its translation is CASSRGLAGGSDTQYF.

The CDR3 DNA reads as TGCGCCAGCAGTGGGAGGGGCATAGGGGATACGCAGTATTTT. This sequence encodes CASSGRGIGDTQYF. This chain joins TRBV4-1 and TRBJ2-3; 7 bases line up with TRBD2. The junction had 9 bases not matched to a gene; V was cut back by 6 bases and J by 6 bases. CDR3 length: 14 residues. Germline V gene sequence: CDR1 MGHRA, CDR2 YSYEKL.

The rearrangement joins TRBV7-2 to TRBJ1-4; 7 nucleotides line up with TRBD1. The CDR3 sequence is 14 residues long. J was trimmed by 7 bases and V by 3 bases; bases with no gene match: 5. Germline-derived CDR1 and CDR2 are SGHTA and FQGNSA. The CDR3 loop is CASSLGQRPEKLFF. DNA for the CDR3: TGTGCCAGCAGCTTGGGACAGCGTCCTGAAAAACTGTTTTTT.

V is TRBV15 and J is TRBJ2-7, with 8 bases aligning to TRBD1. CDR1 is LNHNV, CDR2 YYDKDF, per germline (reference sequence). Trimming took 0 bases from V and 6 from J; bases not matched to a gene: 7. The CDR3 loop spans 15 amino acids. CDR3 DNA: TGTGCCACCAGCAGAGATCGTGGACAGGGACGCGAGCAGTACTTC. This codes for CATSRDRGQGREQYF.

The gene calls are TRBV9 and TRBJ2-7; no clear D. CDR3 size: 16 residues. Deletions cut 0 bases from V and 3 bases from J, with 16 bases between. Germline CDR1 and CDR2: SGDLS and YYNGEE. CDR3 amino acids: CASSVGIQPTHYEQYF. CDR3 coding DNA: TGTGCCAGCAGCGTAGGTATTCAACCCACTCACTACGAGCAGTACTTC.

This rearrangement joins TRBV30 to TRBJ2-7; 9 bases fit TRBD1. Germline CDR1 reads GTSNPN; CDR2 reads SVGIG (reference sequence). V was clipped by 2 bases and J by 8 bases; unmatched bases: 10. This CDR3 has 14 residues. For the CDR3, the DNA is TGTGCCTGGAGTTCGCCGGGACAGGGTCTCAAGCAGTACTTC. Translation gives CAWSSPGQGLKQYF.

This chain connects TRBV27 to TRBJ2-7, with D perhaps TRBD1 (6 bases). V shed 6 bases and J shed 0 bases, with 9 bases lying between them. This CDR3 has 13 amino acids. Germline loops: CDR1 MNHEY, CDR2 SMNVEV (reference sequence). The CDR3 nucleotides are TGTGCCAGCAGGTCGACAGGCTCCTACGAGCAGTACTTC. Translated: CASRSTGSYEQYF.

This clone was found a few times. The chain is built from TRBV6-5 and TRBJ1-1, with D hard to call. V was clipped by 2 bases and J by 3 bases, with 13 bases between them. CDR3 length equals 15 residues. The germline V gene encodes CDR1 MNHEY and CDR2 SVGAGI. In DNA, the CDR3 is TGTGCCAGCAGTTACGAGGGCTCTGTGGACACTGAAGCTTTCTTT. Translating gives CASSYEGSVDTEAFF.

This clone was counted between two and nine times. The rearrangement links TRBV18 to TRBJ1-5; 7 positions match TRBD1. Germline V gives CDR1 KGHSH, CDR2 LQKENI. The J segment lost 4 bases and the V segment lost 4 bases, leaving 7 bases of the junction unmatched. This CDR3 has 15 residues. The CDR3 loop is CASSLGDSENQPQHF. The CDR3 bases are TGTGCCAGCTCACTAGGGGACAGCGAGAATCAGCCCCAGCATTTT.

Only one count was recorded for this clone. This rearrangement joins TRBV6-6 to TRBJ1-5; 7 bases are a match to TRBD1. The CDR3 consists of 15 residues. Germline V gene sequence: CDR1 MNHNY, CDR2 SVGAGI (reference sequence). The V segment lost 0 bases and the J segment 7 bases; nucleotides outside the gene matches: 6. The CDR3 coding sequence is TGTGCCAGCAGTTACTCTCCGACAGGGTGGCAGCCCCAGCATTTT. This codes for CASSYSPTGWQPQHF.

The J gene is TRBJ2-1, the V gene TRBV19, with a possible D match to TRBD1 (5 bases). Germline V gene data show CDR1 as LNHDA and CDR2 as SQIVND (reference sequence). V lost 1 base, J lost 5 bases, and 6 bases lay in between. The CDR3 is 13 amino acids. The CDR3 protein is CASSIGQHNEQFF. Here the CDR3 DNA reads TGTGCCAGTAGTATAGGACAGCACAATGAGCAGTTCTTC.

V is TRBV5-1 and J is TRBJ2-7; 11 positions match TRBD2. V dropped 2 bases and J dropped 7; count of bases not matched to a gene: 8. This CDR3 spans 15 amino acids. Germline CDR1 SGHRS, CDR2 YFSETQ. The CDR3 sequence: CASSLISGGAGEQYF. CDR3 bases: TGCGCCAGCAGCTTAATTAGCGGGGGGGCGGGGGAGCAGTACTTC.

The chain combines TRBV19 with TRBJ2-3; tentative D call: TRBD1 (6 bases). The ends were cut back, 1 base at V and 7 bases at J, with 9 bases in the middle. This CDR3 has 13 residues. Germline V CDR1 and CDR2: LNHDA, SQIVND (reference sequence). CDR3 DNA sequence: TGTGCCAGTAGTATAGTCGGGACAAATACGCAGTATTTT. Translating gives CASSIVGTNTQYF.

The J gene is TRBJ2-5, the V gene TRBV7-2; TRBD2 aligns across 13 bases. Trimming cost V 2 bases and J 10 bases; bases outside gene matches: 4. In germline, CDR1 is SGHTA, CDR2 FQGNSA. The CDR3 loop spans 14 amino acids. DNA for the CDR3: TGTGCCAGCAGCTTACGACTAGCGGGGGGAAACCAGTACTTC. This codes for CASSLRLAGGNQYF. Full variable domain (rest looked up from reference TRBV7-2 and TRBJ2-5): GAGVSQSPSNKVTEKGKDVELRCDPISGHTALYWYRQSLGQGLEFLIYFQGNSAPDKSGLPSDRFSAERTGGSVSTLTIQRTQQEDSAVYLCASSLRLAGGNQYFGPGTRLLVL.

In this sample, this clone turned up a few times. CDR3 amino acids: CASSLDWGGEGIQYF. CDR3 nucleotide sequence: TGTGCCAGCAGCTTGGATTGGGGAGGAGAGGGCATTCAGTACTTC. This chain uses TRBV5-8 with TRBJ2-4, with D tentatively TRBD2 (6 bases). CDR1 and CDR2 from the germline V gene are SGHTS and YDEGEE. V was pared by 0 bases and J by 9 bases, with 16 bases between. This CDR3 spans 15 amino acids.

This clone was found once. J is TRBJ2-1 and V is TRBV7-3, with TRBD2 matching 14 bases. Looked up from germline, CDR1 is SGHTA and CDR2 is FQGTGA. The CDR3 runs 18 residues. J lost 0 bases, V lost 5 bases, and 6 bases had no gene match. In nucleotides, the CDR3 is TGTGCCAGCAGCCCTGGGACTAGCGGGGGCTTCTCCTACAATGAGCAGTTCTTC. Its translation is CASSPGTSGGFSYNEQFF.

The V and J genes are TRBV4-3 and TRBJ2-1, with 9 nucleotides matching TRBD2. J was trimmed by 7 bases and V by 0 bases; bases with no gene match: 13. Germline-derived CDR1 and CDR2 are LGHNA and YSLEER. The CDR3 is made up of 18 amino acids. This chain's CDR3 is CASSQDMAGGTGRNEQFF. The CDR3 DNA reads as TGCGCCAGCAGCCAAGATATGGCGGGGGGGACCGGTCGGAATGAGCAGTTCTTC.

The chain employs TRBV30 and TRBJ2-1, with no clear D. The germline V gene encodes CDR1 GTSNPN and CDR2 SVGIG (reference sequence). There are 13 residues in the CDR3. Trimming removed 0 bases at V and 4 bases at J, with 7 bases between. The CDR3 reads CAWSVQQYNEQFF. The CDR3 DNA follows: TGTGCCTGGAGTGTACAACAGTACAATGAGCAGTTCTTC.

The chain couples TRBV7-2 to TRBJ2-1; 7 nucleotides align to TRBD1. The CDR3 length is 14 residues. Trimming removed 0 bases from V and 9 bases from J; junction bases left unmatched: 5. Germline CDR1 SGHTA, CDR2 FQGNSA. The CDR3 is CASSLAQQGSEQFF. In DNA, the CDR3 is TGTGCCAGCAGCTTAGCCCAACAGGGGAGTGAGCAGTTCTTC.